This TCR beta chain was sequenced during a study of blood T cell repertoires in COVID-19 (dated by TCRdb to about 2020). Study-level background: Samples from collaborators originated in the United States, Italy and Spain and spanned both the acute and convalescent phases of COVID-19. Sample metadata almost always included a de-identified subject ID, COVID-19 status, age in years and sex. Deeply sampled blood TCRbeta repertoires from subjects exposed to, actively infected with, or recovered from COVID-19 were included in the dataset. The prospective study material was composed of cDNA or gDNA derived from T cells, B-cell-depleted T cells, or PBMCs. The repertoires were made available in a free public database intended to serve as a resource for research on the immune response to SARS-CoV-2. The samples were drawn from two sources: the first 160 participants of the ongoing ImmuneRACE study, and 1,000 to 1,500 subjects contributed by 6 global collaborators. Where HLA class I and class II types were available, the types were taken from metadata supplied by the sample provider, not from assay-based typing.

The full study reports these points: Clinical and demographic metadata were provided uncurated, with the amount varying by source and participant.

TCRbeta CDR3 regions were amplified from genomic DNA by means of the immunoSEQ Assay, a bias-controlled multiplex PCR. As for the original processing: Nucleated cell counts per sample were estimated from amplification of reference gene primers within the assay. To quantify the absolute abundance of each unique TCRbeta CDR3 rearrangement, sequence reads were collapsed and filtered. For each sample, productive Simpson clonality was calculated by taking the square root of Simpson's diversity index across productive rearrangements. TCRdb mirrors the immuneACCESS table, restricted to in-frame sequences. Some clones are absent from its copies; in checked studies, under half trace to an unresolved V gene, and the reason for the others is unknown. D and trimming were read from the DNA, whereas the V and J calls and clone size are those reported in that table. A total of approximately 300,000 clones appear in this sample, about 90% of them only once. Roughly 6.7% of the sample is held by the ten biggest clonotypes.

Measured from the cysteine to the phenylalanine, the CDR3 is 15 residues long. The entry retains the CDR3 DNA only, 45 bases that are in frame from base 1. The germline V gene gives CDR1 as SGHVS and CDR2 as FQNEAQ. V is cut back by 5 bases and J by 4 bases, with 9 bases in the junction unmatched. This clone was detected only once. Its target antigen remains unknown. Base qualities are not recorded, but no much larger clone differs from it by a single base. Another Seattle source contributed samples from volunteer blood donors who had recovered from COVID-19. The collaborating institutions used their own protocols to collect whole blood in K2EDTA tubes. For TCRbeta analysis, collaborators shipped samples as frozen whole blood, isolated PBMCs, or DNA extracted from either of those sample types.

This sequence originates from a man younger than 30 who had recovered from COVID-19. The sequence is built from TRBV7-8 and TRBJ2-7, and 9 bases in between align with TRBD2. Sequencing was done on a sample of peripheral blood. The bases are TGTGCCAGCAGCCGGATAGCGGGGGCCTTTTACGAGCAGTACTTC. Its amino acids are CASSRIAGAFYEQYF.